A selection of T cell receptor beta chains follows, all from one sample in a study of blood T cell repertoires in COVID-19. The table came from immunoSEQ multiplex PCR; TCRdb's copy has only in-frame clones and leaves some out. The sample includes 25,000 to 35,000 clones, 91% of them seen just once. Specimen: peripheral blood. These TCRs come from a human donor with active COVID-19. The donor label of this sample is uncertain. CDR3s include the opening cysteine and the closing phenylalanine or tryptophan. Fields, in order: CDR3 protein, CDR3 DNA, J gene, clone size, D gene, V gene. The D gene is left open where the match is weak. Part of the rows lack a size; the others show once, few, many or a class for expanded clones.

CASSLGRDYNEQFF,TGTGCCAGCAGCTTGGGCCGAGACTACAATGAGCAGTTCTTC,TRBJ2-1,NA,NA,TRBV7-3
CASSSPGLATDTQYF,TGTGCCAGCAGCTCACCGGGACTAGCAACAGATACGCAGTATTTT,TRBJ2-3,NA,TRBD2,TRBV7-9
CASSVTSGSKTGELFF,TGTGCCAGCAGCGTAACTAGCGGGAGTAAGACCGGGGAGCTGTTTTTT,TRBJ2-2,NA,TRBD2,TRBV9
CANWIIAGDEQYF,TGTGCCAACTGGATAATAGCGGGAGACGAGCAGTACTTC,TRBJ2-7,NA,TRBD2,TRBV6-7
CASSVGSGGVGEQYF,TGTGCCAGCAGCGTAGGGAGCGGGGGGGTTGGCGAGCAGTACTTC,TRBJ2-7,NA,TRBD2,TRBV9
CASSPTGSSSGANVLTF,TGCGCCAGCAGTCCCACAGGGTCCAGCTCTGGGGCCAACGTCCTGACTTTC,TRBJ2-6,NA,NA,TRBV23-1
CASSQVGGGTDTQYF,TGTGCCAGCAGCCAGGTCGGCGGGGGCACAGATACGCAGTATTTT,TRBJ2-3,NA,NA,TRBV7-9
CASSTGLAGGEQYF,TGTGCCAGCAGTACCGGACTAGCGGGAGGCGAGCAGTACTTC,TRBJ2-7,NA,TRBD2,TRBV6-2/TRBV6-3
CASSLAGGKVTGELFF,TGTGCCAGCAGTTTAGCAGGGGGCAAAGTCACCGGGGAGCTGTTTTTT,TRBJ2-2,NA,TRBD1,TRBV27
CASSGRTSGINTGELFF,TGTGCCAGCAGCGGTCGGACTAGCGGGATTAACACCGGGGAGCTGTTTTTT,TRBJ2-2,NA,TRBD2,TRBV11-3
CATLRGVEQYF,TGTGCCACCCTACGGGGAGTCGAGCAGTACTTC,TRBJ2-7,NA,NA,TRBV6-6
CATSPRAWDLNYGYTF,TGTGCCACCAGCCCCCGGGCGTGGGACTTGAACTATGGCTACACCTTC,TRBJ1-2,NA,NA,TRBV15
CASSERQSGGHWQYF,TGTGCCAGCAGTGAGAGGCAGTCGGGGGGGCATTGGCAGTATTTT,TRBJ2-3,NA,TRBD2,TRBV2
CASSPSRDPYNEQFF,TGTGCCAGCAGTCCCTCGAGGGATCCCTACAATGAGCAGTTCTTC,TRBJ2-1,NA,NA,TRBV27
CAWSVTREQFF,TGTGCCTGGAGTGTTACGAGAGAGCAGTTCTTC,TRBJ2-1,NA,NA,TRBV30
CASRLGAGGSYNEQFF,TGTGCCAGCAGATTAGGGGCGGGGGGTTCCTACAATGAGCAGTTCTTC,TRBJ2-1,once,TRBD2,TRBV2
CASSTGIGGSGELFF,TGTGCCAGCAGCACGGGGATAGGGGGATCCGGGGAGCTGTTTTTT,TRBJ2-2,NA,NA,TRBV5-4
CASSLWRRSNEKLFF,TGTGCCAGCAGCTTATGGCGGCGGTCTAATGAAAAACTGTTTTTT,TRBJ1-4,NA,NA,TRBV5-6
CASSPRLTSGRDSEQFF,TGTGCCAGCTCACCGCGTCTGACTAGCGGGAGGGATAGTGAGCAGTTCTTC,TRBJ2-1,NA,TRBD2,TRBV18
CASSWGGVENSPLHF,TGTGCCAGCAGTTGGGGGGGGGTAGAGAATTCACCCCTCCACTTT,TRBJ1-6,NA,NA,TRBV27
CASSSHTGSNQPQHF,TGTGCCAGCAGCTCGCACACAGGTTCCAATCAGCCCCAGCATTTT,TRBJ1-5,NA,NA,TRBV6-5
CASSYSVARTYEQYF,TGTGCCAGCAGTTACTCCGTTGCCAGGACCTACGAGCAGTACTTC,TRBJ2-7,NA,NA,TRBV6-2/TRBV6-3